These 9 T cell receptor beta chains came from one sample sequenced in a study of blood T cell repertoires in COVID-19 (dated by TCRdb to the early 2020s). The library relied on the immunoSEQ multiplex PCR assay. TCRdb took this table from immuneACCESS and kept in-frame rearrangements with V and J called. Such tables lack part of the clones; where checked against another copy, unresolved V genes explain under half of the gap, and the rest is unexplained. The sample profile shows about 76,000 clones; 75% to 90% of them were found once. The top ten hold 27% of the sample. The sequencing input was peripheral blood. The receptors originated from a human donor in a cohort sampled during active COVID-19.

This chain joins TRBV20-1 and TRBJ2-7, with D possibly TRBD1 on 6 matching bases. Per germline, CDR1 DFQATT and CDR2 SNEGSKA (reference sequence). V was trimmed by 3 bases and J by 2 bases, leaving 11 bases between them. This CDR3 is built from 13 residues. The DNA of the CDR3 is TGCAGTGCTAGTTACAGGGTCCCCTACGAGCAGTACTTC. Translation: CSASYRVPYEQYF.

The J gene is TRBJ1-5, the V gene TRBV18; TRBD1 might be the D (6 bases). V shed 1 base and J shed 2 bases, with 6 bases lying between them. The CDR3 runs to 14 residues. CDR1 KGHSH and CDR2 LQKENI come from the germline V gene. CDR3 DNA: TGTGCCAGCTCACCACGACAGGGCAATCAGCCCCAGCATTTT. Translating gives CASSPRQGNQPQHF. Together with reference TRBV18 and TRBJ1-5, the CDR3 gives the full variable domain: NAGVMQNPRHLVRRRGQEARLRCSPMKGHSHVYWYRQLPEEGLKFMVYLQKENIIDESGMPKERFSAEFPKEGPSILRIQQVVRGDSAAYFCASSPRQGNQPQHFGDGTRLSIL.

V and J are TRBV11-3 and TRBJ2-1, with D tentatively TRBD2 (6 bases). CDR1 SGHNT and CDR2 YENEEA come from the germline V gene. Trimming stripped 5 bases from V and 4 bases from J, with 15 bases between. The length of the CDR3 is 15 residues. DNA for the CDR3: TGTGCCAGCAGCGGCGGTCGCGGGGAGTACAATGAGCAGTTCTTC. Its translation: CASSGGRGEYNEQFF.

The chain recombines TRBV5-1 with TRBJ1-5; 9 bases fit TRBD1. Unmatched junction bases numbered 5, after V lost 4 bases and J lost 3 bases. The CDR3 contains 15 residues. Germline-derived CDR1 and CDR2 are SGHRS and YFSETQ. The CDR3 is CASSEQGANNQPQHF. The CDR3 nucleotides are TGCGCCAGCAGCGAACAGGGGGCTAACAATCAGCCCCAGCATTTT.

The V gene is TRBV5-1, the J gene TRBJ2-7, with D hard to call. V lost 1 base and J 4 bases, leaving 12 bases between the germline ends. CDR3 length: 14 residues. Germline values: CDR1 SGHRS, CDR2 YFSETQ. The CDR3 DNA reads as TGCGCCAGCAGCTTGTACAGTGCCTCTTACGAGCAGTACTTC. Its translation: CASSLYSASYEQYF.

The chain has TRBV7-2 and TRBJ2-1, with TRBD2 matching 10 bases. This CDR3 has 17 residues. The V segment lost 5 bases and the J segment 9 bases; nucleotides outside the gene matches: 16. The germline CDR1 and CDR2 sequences are SGHTA and FQGNSA. CDR3 nucleotides: TGTGCCAGCAGCCCCTGGCTAGATAGCGGGGGGTTGGGTGAGCAGTTCTTC. Translation gives CASSPWLDSGGLGEQFF.

The J gene is TRBJ1-4, the V gene TRBV5-5; D call uncertain. This CDR3 contains 17 residues. CDR1 SGHKS and CDR2 YYEKEE come from the germline V gene (reference sequence). V was cut by 4 bases and J by 7 bases, with 23 bases left in between. The DNA for the CDR3 is TGTGCCAGCAGCCTGCGGGCCTCCGGAGCCCTAGCTGAAAAACTGTTTTTT. Translating it yields CASSLRASGALAEKLFF.

This chain links TRBV12-5 with TRBJ2-1; 7 nucleotides agree with TRBD1. CDR1 LGHNT and CDR2 FRNRAP come from the germline V gene. The CDR3 loop spans 15 amino acids. The V and J ends lost 6 bases and 4 bases, in that order; junction bases with no gene match: 9. The DNA for the CDR3 is TGTGCTAGTGGCCCCGGGACAGATTTTTACAATGAGCAGTTCTTC. Translated, it gives CASGPGTDFYNEQFF. The full variable domain, completed using reference TRBV12-5 and TRBJ2-1, is DARVTQTPRHKVTEMGQEVTMRCQPILGHNTVFWYRQTMMQGLELLAYFRNRAPLDDSGMPKDRFSAEMPDATLATLKIQPSEPRDSAVYFCASGPGTDFYNEQFFGPGTRLTVL.

The V call is TRBV5-4, the J call TRBJ2-2, with D tentatively TRBD2 (6 bases). This CDR3 is 14 amino acids long. Between the trimmed V and J ends, which lost 4 bases and 6 bases, there was a span of 13 bases. Germline loops: CDR1 SGHNT, CDR2 YYREEE (reference sequence). CDR3: CASSRGTQPGELFF. The CDR3 nucleotides read TGTGCCAGCAGCCGCGGGACTCAACCCGGGGAGCTGTTTTTT.